The rows below give T cell receptor beta chains drawn from one sample of a study of T cell changes during pregnancy in multiple sclerosis. Profiling relied on immunoSEQ multiplex PCR, and the TCRdb table lists in-frame clones only, not all of them. The data contain approximately 100,000 clones, around 90% of them singletons. Sequenced here: peripheral blood, sampled after pregnancy. These receptor sequences come from a female donor in good health, enrolled as a control in a pregnancy study. The CDR3 runs from the conserved cysteine through the conserved F or W. Fields, in order: CDR3 protein, CDR3 DNA, V gene, D gene, J gene, clone size. A D gene is named only where the DNA matches it firmly. Some rows have no size entry. The others give once, few or many, or a class for an expanded clone.

CDR3aa: CARSLLFFDNEQFF
CDR3nt: TGTGCCAGAAGCTTACTTTTTTTCGACAATGAGCAGTTCTTC
v_gene: TRBV7-5
d_gene: -
j_gene: TRBJ2-1
abundance: -

CDR3aa: CASSLQAGNLHEQFF
CDR3nt: TGTGCCAGCAGCTTACAAGCGGGAAACCTGCATGAGCAGTTCTTC
v_gene: TRBV7-2
d_gene: TRBD2
j_gene: TRBJ2-1
abundance: -

CDR3aa: CASSLGQDYTF
CDR3nt: TGTGCCAGCAGCCTAGGACAGGACTACACCTTC
v_gene: TRBV5-4
d_gene: TRBD1
j_gene: TRBJ1-2
abundance: -

CDR3aa: CASSIRNSPYEQYF
CDR3nt: TGTGCCAGTAGTATAAGGAACAGTCCCTACGAGCAGTACTTC
v_gene: TRBV19
d_gene: -
j_gene: TRBJ2-7
abundance: -

CDR3aa: CASSQSKLNTEAFF
CDR3nt: TGTGCCAGCAGCCAATCAAAATTGAACACTGAAGCTTTCTTT
v_gene: TRBV4-2
d_gene: -
j_gene: TRBJ1-1
abundance: -

CDR3aa: CAWRTDMNTEAFF
CDR3nt: TGTGCCTGGAGAACGGACATGAACACTGAAGCTTTCTTT
v_gene: TRBV30
d_gene: -
j_gene: TRBJ1-1
abundance: few

CDR3aa: CASSHRTSGNTGELFF
CDR3nt: TGCGCCAGCAGCCACCGGACTAGCGGAAACACCGGGGAGCTGTTTTTT
v_gene: TRBV5-1
d_gene: TRBD2
j_gene: TRBJ2-2
abundance: -

CDR3aa: CASSQIWDRAVETTEAFF
CDR3nt: TGCGCCAGCAGTCAAATCTGGGACAGGGCTGTCGAGACCACTGAAGCTTTCTTT
v_gene: TRBV23-1
d_gene: TRBD1
j_gene: TRBJ1-1
abundance: -

CDR3aa: CASRNTGNYGYTF
CDR3nt: TGTGCCAGCAGGAATACAGGGAACTATGGCTACACCTTC
v_gene: TRBV9
d_gene: -
j_gene: TRBJ1-2
abundance: -

CDR3aa: CASRGRGNQPQHF
CDR3nt: TGTGCCAGCAGGGGGAGGGGCAATCAGCCCCAGCATTTT
v_gene: TRBV21-1
d_gene: -
j_gene: TRBJ1-5
abundance: -

CDR3aa: CASKLAVTHNEQFF
CDR3nt: TGTGCCAGTAAACTAGCGGTTACCCACAATGAGCAGTTCTTC
v_gene: TRBV19
d_gene: TRBD2
j_gene: TRBJ2-1
abundance: -

CDR3aa: CASSGGQPEQFF
CDR3nt: TGTGCCAGCAGTGGTGGGCAGCCTGAGCAGTTCTTC
v_gene: TRBV2
d_gene: -
j_gene: TRBJ2-1
abundance: -

CDR3aa: CASSSGELFF
CDR3nt: TGTGCCAGTAGCTCCGGGGAGCTGTTTTTT
v_gene: TRBV19
d_gene: -
j_gene: TRBJ2-2
abundance: once

CDR3aa: CASSLRGRGYLNTEAFF
CDR3nt: TGTGCCAGCAGCTTAAGGGGCAGGGGGTACCTGAACACTGAAGCTTTCTTT
v_gene: TRBV7-9
d_gene: TRBD1
j_gene: TRBJ1-1
abundance: -

CDR3aa: CASYDRGPPRETQYF
CDR3nt: TGTGCCAGCTATGACAGGGGGCCGCCGCGAGAGACCCAGTACTTC
v_gene: TRBV28
d_gene: TRBD1
j_gene: TRBJ2-5
abundance: -

CDR3aa: CASSIILQRRGEKLFF
CDR3nt: TGTGCCAGTAGTATAATCCTACAGAGAAGGGGTGAAAAACTGTTTTTT
v_gene: TRBV19
d_gene: -
j_gene: TRBJ1-4
abundance: -